The 30 T cell receptor beta chains presented below share a single source sample, sequenced in a study of cytomegalovirus exposure and HLA in healthy donors. PCR employed 60 Vbeta and 13 Jbeta primers. TCRdb keeps only in-frame clones here, not all; method: immunoSEQ multiplex PCR. The sample totals under 75,000 clones. Material for sequencing was PBMCs. These receptors all come from a female donor in good health and CMV-seropositive.

The V call is TRBV18, the J call TRBJ2-2; 11 positions match TRBD2. The V gene's germline CDR1 is KGHSH and CDR2 LQKENI. This CDR3 comprises 16 residues. The V gene end was trimmed by 6 bases and the J gene end by 4 bases; junction bases not matched to a gene: 7. For the CDR3, the DNA is TGTGCCAGCTCGCCCAAACTAGCGGGAGCCACCGGGGAGCTGTTTTTT. This codes for CASSPKLAGATGELFF.

The V gene is TRBV6-8, the J gene TRBJ2-7; 9 nucleotides match TRBD2. The V gene's germline CDR1 is MNHGY and CDR2 SAAAGT. V lost 10 bases and J lost 2; bases outside the gene matches: 12. CDR3 length equals 15 residues. The CDR3 bases are TGTGCCATCAACTCCGTCGCTAGCGGGGCCTACGAGCAGTACTTC. Its protein is CAINSVASGAYEQYF.

The chain combines TRBV30 with TRBJ1-2; weak D call: TRBD1 (6 bases). Germline CDR1 and CDR2: GTSNPN and SVGIG (reference sequence). The ends were cut back, 1 base at V and 4 bases at J, with 16 bases in the middle. The length of the CDR3 is 15 residues. The chain's CDR3 is CAWSALTGTLYGYTF. CDR3 sequence (DNA): TGTGCCTGGAGTGCCTTGACCGGGACACTCTATGGCTACACCTTC.

V and J are TRBV7-9 and TRBJ2-3; 7 nucleotides line up with TRBD2. Germline CDR1 is SEHNR and CDR2 is FQNEAQ (reference sequence). J was trimmed by 2 bases and V by 5 bases; bases with no gene match: 4. The CDR3 is 14 residues long. CDR3 bases: TGTGCCAGCAGCCCGCTAGCGGACACAGATACGCAGTATTTT. Encoded protein: CASSPLADTDTQYF.

For the CDR3, the DNA is TGTGCCAGCAGCGAGGACAGGGGTGAAGGTGAAAAACTGTTTTTT. Translation gives CASSEDRGEGEKLFF. The rearrangement uses TRBV11-2 and TRBJ1-4; TRBD1 aligns across 9 bases. V was pared by 5 bases and J by 7 bases, with 8 bases of the junction left unmatched. The CDR3 spans 15 residues. Germline V lookup: CDR1 SGHAT, CDR2 FQNNGV.

J is TRBJ2-7 and V is TRBV7-2, with 7 bases identical to TRBD2. Germline V lookup: CDR1 SGHTA, CDR2 FQGNSA. The length of the CDR3 is 14 residues. J gave up 0 bases and V 5 bases, and 4 bases lay outside the gene matches. CDR3 sequence: CASSSGIPSYEQYF. The CDR3 region has the DNA TGTGCCAGCAGCAGCGGGATCCCCTCCTACGAGCAGTACTTC.

The chain is built from TRBV27 and TRBJ2-7, with D perhaps matching TRBD2 (6 bases). This CDR3 comprises 15 residues. Between the trimmed V and J ends, which lost 5 bases and 2 bases, there was a span of 16 bases. The V gene's germline CDR1 is MNHEY and CDR2 SMNVEV (reference sequence). The CDR3 DNA follows: TGTGCCAGCAGTCCAGGAGGGCTGGCTACCTACGAGCAGTACTTC. Protein product: CASSPGGLATYEQYF.

To note about this clone: The identical CDR3 is also encoded by other nucleotide sequences in the sample. This rearrangement joins TRBV7-2 to TRBJ1-2; TRBD1 aligns across 8 bases. This CDR3 has 14 amino acids. The J segment lost 2 bases and the V segment lost 5 bases, leaving 4 bases of the junction unmatched. Germline loops: CDR1 SGHTA, CDR2 FQGNSA. The CDR3 sequence is CASSLGQGNYGYTF. The CDR3 region has the DNA TGTGCCAGCAGCCTAGGACAGGGAAACTATGGCTACACCTTC. The full variable domain, in which reference TRBV7-2 and TRBJ1-2 provide the parts outside the CDR3, is GAGVSQSPSNKVTEKGKDVELRCDPISGHTALYWYRQSLGQGLEFLIYFQGNSAPDKSGLPSDRFSAERTGGSVSTLTIQRTQQEDSAVYLCASSLGQGNYGYTFGSGTRLTVV.

The chain recombines TRBV10-3 with TRBJ2-7; 7 positions match TRBD1. The CDR3 totals 14 residues. The trim removed 4 bases at V and 7 bases at J, leaving 10 bases unmatched. Germline loops: CDR1 ENHRY, CDR2 SYGVKD. Here the CDR3 reads CAISGGQEQGEQYF. DNA for the CDR3: TGTGCCATCAGTGGAGGACAGGAGCAAGGGGAGCAGTACTTC.

The genes are TRBV14 and TRBJ2-1, with a possible D match to TRBD2 (5 bases). Germline lookup yields CDR1 SGHDN and CDR2 FVKESK. V shed 4 bases and J shed 9 bases, with 22 bases lying between them. This CDR3 comprises 16 residues. The CDR3 sequence: CASSRIGEGETTEQFF. The DNA for the CDR3 is TGTGCCAGCAGCCGCATCGGCGAGGGTGAGACAACTGAGCAGTTCTTC.

The V and J genes are TRBV5-1 and TRBJ1-1, with D perhaps TRBD1 (6 bases). The V gene lost 4 bases and the J gene lost 6 bases, with 19 bases spanning the gap. Germline values: CDR1 SGHRS, CDR2 YFSETQ. This CDR3 is built from 15 residues. The CDR3 nucleotides are TGCGCCAGCAGCAAGGGGGGGGGCAAGACGGCTGAAGCTTTCTTT. Translation: CASSKGGGKTAEAFF.

The chain couples TRBV15 to TRBJ2-1; D gene ambiguous. This CDR3 comprises 14 residues. Per germline, CDR1 LNHNV and CDR2 YYDKDF (reference sequence). V lost 1 base and J 8 bases, leaving 12 bases between the germline ends. In nucleotides, the CDR3 is TGTGCCACCAGCAGAGGCGCCCGTAGAGATGAGCAGTTCTTC. It codes for CATSRGARRDEQFF.

The J gene is TRBJ1-5, the V gene TRBV27; D perhaps matches TRBD1 (6 bases). The CDR3 has 16 amino acids. In germline, CDR1 is MNHEY, CDR2 SMNVEV (reference sequence). V was shortened by 6 bases and J by 4 bases, with 19 bases between the two germline ends. In nucleotides, the CDR3 is TGTGCCAGCAGATCGGGGGGGGGCCAAGCTAATCAGCCCCAGCATTTT. It translates to CASRSGGGQANQPQHF.

This chain connects TRBV6-5 to TRBJ1-1; 7 bases are shared with TRBD1. The CDR3 contains 15 residues. Germline loops: CDR1 MNHEY, CDR2 SVGAGI. The V and J ends lost 6 bases and 10 bases, in that order; junction bases with no gene match: 17. The CDR3 sequence: CASRPPPDRDGGAFF. The CDR3 DNA follows: TGTGCCAGCAGGCCCCCGCCCGACAGGGATGGGGGAGCTTTCTTT.

The genes are TRBV2 and TRBJ2-1; 7 nucleotides align to TRBD1. The CDR3 contains 14 residues. Germline V gene sequence: CDR1 SNHLY, CDR2 FYNNEI. The ends lost 4 bases at V and 6 bases at J; junction bases unmatched: 6. The CDR3 nucleotides read TGTGCCAGCAGTGCGAATAGACAGGGCAATGAGCAGTTCTTC. Translation gives CASSANRQGNEQFF.

V and J are TRBV29-1 and TRBJ1-2; D gene ambiguous. With 2 bases removed from V and 6 bases from J, the gap between germline ends came to 13 bases. The CDR3 has 13 amino acids. Per the germline V gene, CDR1 is SQVTM and CDR2 is ANQGSEA. The CDR3 sequence: CSVERVEGNGYTF. The CDR3 nucleotides are TGCAGCGTTGAACGAGTTGAGGGAAATGGCTACACCTTC.

The chain is built from TRBV19 and TRBJ2-3; 8 bases line up with TRBD2. Germline V gene lookup returns CDR1 LNHDA and CDR2 SQIVND (reference sequence). The CDR3 contains 15 residues. V shed 8 bases, J shed 0 bases, and the junction held 7 bases outside the gene matches. The CDR3 DNA sequence: TGTGCCAGTCCAACTAGCGGAGTTAGCACAGATACGCAGTATTTT. It encodes CASPTSGVSTDTQYF.

This chain joins TRBV4-1 and TRBJ2-1; unclear D gene. Trimming took 0 bases from V and 5 from J, leaving 11 bases between them. In germline, CDR1 is MGHRA, CDR2 YSYEKL. This CDR3 region has 15 residues. CDR3 nucleotides: TGCGCCAGCAGCCAAGATATGGGCAGCAACAATGAGCAGTTCTTC. It yields the protein CASSQDMGSNNEQFF.

The rearrangement uses TRBV6-1 and TRBJ2-6; weak D call: TRBD2 (6 bases). CDR1 and CDR2 from the germline V gene are MNHNS and SASEGT. Trimming pared 4 bases from V and 4 bases from J, leaving 17 bases between. This CDR3 has 17 residues. The CDR3 coding sequence is TGTGCCAGCAGTGTTAGGTGGGGGGTCTCCGGGGCCAACGTCCTGACTTTC. Translated: CASSVRWGVSGANVLTF.

The chain is built from TRBV18 and TRBJ2-7, with TRBD1 as a possible D gene (6 bases). This CDR3 region has 14 residues. Germline CDR1 and CDR2: KGHSH and LQKENI. The V end lost 2 bases, the J end lost 4 bases, and 12 bases lay between the germline ends. CDR3 loop: CASSPGGRGYEQYF. DNA for the CDR3: TGTGCCAGCTCACCAGGGGGAAGGGGGTACGAGCAGTACTTC.

This chain connects TRBV7-2 to TRBJ1-1, with a weak D call TRBD1 (6 bases). The CDR3 has 14 residues. Trimming took 5 bases from V and 1 from J, leaving 11 bases between them. Germline V gene sequence: CDR1 SGHTA, CDR2 FQGNSA. In DNA, the CDR3 is TGTGCCAGCAGCCCGTTGACAGGGAACACTGAAGCTTTCTTT. Translated: CASSPLTGNTEAFF.

The rearrangement links TRBV28 to TRBJ2-1; 9 nucleotides agree with TRBD2. CDR3 length: 16 amino acids. Germline CDR1 MDHEN, CDR2 SYDVKM. V lost 6 bases and J lost 2; bases outside the gene matches: 8. CDR3 coding DNA: TGTGCCAGCAGCACCGGTGCGGGAGGGGCCTACAATGAGCAGTTCTTC. This encodes CASSTGAGGAYNEQFF.

The chain has TRBV7-9 and TRBJ1-2, with no clear D. The CDR3 runs 14 residues. The germline V gene encodes CDR1 SEHNR and CDR2 FQNEAQ (reference sequence). V was pared by 5 bases and J by 6 bases, with 16 bases between. The CDR3 DNA follows: TGTGCCAGCAGCCGCGGGTCTGTCGAAGATGGCTACACCTTC. Its protein is CASSRGSVEDGYTF.

Comments on this clone: The sample holds other DNA sequences that translate to the same CDR3. The V gene is TRBV14, the J gene TRBJ1-6; perhaps TRBD1 as D (5 bases). Germline CDR1 and CDR2: SGHDN and FVKESK. Trimming removed 1 base at V and 10 bases at J, with 11 bases between. The CDR3 is made up of 14 amino acids. The CDR3 nucleotides are TGTGCCAGCAGCCAAGCGGCAGGGTACTCACCCCTCCACTTT. Its translation: CASSQAAGYSPLHF. The variable domain in full, with the rest retrieved from reference TRBV14 and TRBJ1-6, is EAGVTQFPSHSVIEKGQTVTLRCDPISGHDNLYWYRRVMGKEIKFLLHFVKESKQDESGMPNNRFLAERTGGTYSTLKVQPAELEDSGVYFCASSQAAGYSPLHFGNGTRLTVT.

The chain couples TRBV6-5 to TRBJ2-7, with a weak D call TRBD2 (5 bases). Between the trimmed V and J ends, which lost 4 bases and 0 bases, there was a span of 13 bases. Germline V lookup: CDR1 MNHEY, CDR2 SVGAGI. This CDR3 has 15 amino acids. CDR3 residues: CASSSARRVSYEQYF. DNA for the CDR3: TGTGCCAGCAGTTCGGCGAGGCGGGTCTCCTACGAGCAGTACTTC.

This chain uses TRBV19 with TRBJ1-1, with 11 bases that match TRBD1. Looked up from germline, CDR1 is LNHDA and CDR2 is SQIVND (reference sequence). V gave up 5 bases and J gave up 4 bases; unmatched junction bases: 6. The CDR3 loop spans 15 amino acids. The CDR3 reads CASSRPGQGGTEAFF. As DNA, the CDR3 is TGTGCCAGTAGTCGGCCGGGACAGGGGGGCACTGAAGCTTTCTTT.

The rearrangement links TRBV6-5 to TRBJ2-7; TRBD1 agrees at 8 bases. V dropped 2 bases and J dropped 3; count of bases not matched to a gene: 9. Germline V gives CDR1 MNHEY, CDR2 SVGAGI. The CDR3 has 16 residues. CDR3 sequence reads: CASSYIGGQAYYEQYF. CDR3 sequence (DNA): TGTGCCAGCAGTTACATAGGGGGACAGGCCTACTACGAGCAGTACTTC.

The DNA of the CDR3 is TGTGCCAGCAAGGGACTAGCGATCGGTTACTCCTACAATGAGCAGTTCTTC. Its translation is CASKGLAIGYSYNEQFF. The chain couples TRBV28 to TRBJ2-1; 10 bases are shared with TRBD2. J gave up 0 bases and V 7 bases, and 9 bases lay outside the gene matches. This CDR3 contains 17 residues. Per germline, CDR1 MDHEN and CDR2 SYDVKM.

The rearrangement joins TRBV29-1 to TRBJ1-4, with D unclear. The germline V gene has CDR1 SQVTM and CDR2 ANQGSEA. The CDR3 extends over 10 amino acids. The ends were cut back, 4 bases at V and 7 bases at J, with 4 bases in the middle. CDR3 loop: CSVGSEKLFF. Here the CDR3 DNA reads TGCAGCGTTGGCAGTGAAAAACTGTTTTTT.

The chain has TRBV28 and TRBJ1-1, with TRBD1 matching over 7 bases. CDR3 length: 16 amino acids. V shed 5 bases and J 7 bases; nucleotides not matched to a gene: 16. Germline V CDR1 and CDR2: MDHEN, SYDVKM. This chain's CDR3 is CASSRFRERGRGEAFF. The CDR3 DNA sequence: TGTGCCAGCAGTCGATTCCGGGAAAGGGGGCGGGGTGAAGCTTTCTTT.